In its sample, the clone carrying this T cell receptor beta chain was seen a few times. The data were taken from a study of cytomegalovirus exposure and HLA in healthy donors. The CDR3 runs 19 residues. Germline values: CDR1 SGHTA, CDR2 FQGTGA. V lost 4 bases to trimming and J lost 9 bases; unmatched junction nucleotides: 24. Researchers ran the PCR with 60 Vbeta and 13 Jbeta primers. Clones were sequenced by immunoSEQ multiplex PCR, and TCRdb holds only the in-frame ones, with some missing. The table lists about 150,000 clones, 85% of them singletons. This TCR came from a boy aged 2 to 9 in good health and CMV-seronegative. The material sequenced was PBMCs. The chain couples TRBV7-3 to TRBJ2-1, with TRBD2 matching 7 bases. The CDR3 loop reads CASSSPPDGGIPGGGEQFF. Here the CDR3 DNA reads TGTGCCAGCAGCTCACCCCCGGACGGGGGGATTCCCGGCGGGGGTGAGCAGTTCTTC. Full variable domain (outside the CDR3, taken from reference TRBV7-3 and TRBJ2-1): GAGVSQTPSNKVTEKGKYVELRCDPISGHTALYWYRQSLGQGPEFLIYFQGTGAADDSGLPNDRFFAVRPEGSVSTLKIQRTERGDSAVYLCASSSPPDGGIPGGGEQFFGPGTRLTVL.